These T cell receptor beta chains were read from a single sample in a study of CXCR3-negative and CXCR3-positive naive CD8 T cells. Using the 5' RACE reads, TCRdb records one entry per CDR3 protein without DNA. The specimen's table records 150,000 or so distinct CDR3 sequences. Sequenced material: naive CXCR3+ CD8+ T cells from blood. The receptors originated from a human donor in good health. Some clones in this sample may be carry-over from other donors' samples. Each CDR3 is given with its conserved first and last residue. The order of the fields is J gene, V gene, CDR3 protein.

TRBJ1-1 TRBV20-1 CSAYPMNTEAFF
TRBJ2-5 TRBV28 CASSLRGRETQYF
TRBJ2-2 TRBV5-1 CASSLESRENTGELFF
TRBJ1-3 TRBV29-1 CSVEDSGQGAFGDTIYF
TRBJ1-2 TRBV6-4 CASSENEGPHPFINYGYTF
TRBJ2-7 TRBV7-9 CASSSLAGGLFSEQYF
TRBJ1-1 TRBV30 CAWSMGLATEAFF
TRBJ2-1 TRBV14 CASSHPGDSEGSNEQFF
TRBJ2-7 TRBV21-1 CASISKGGRSVSYEQYF
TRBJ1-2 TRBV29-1 CSVEGTGGAGYGYTF
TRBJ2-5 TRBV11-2 CASSSTRGAGQETQYF
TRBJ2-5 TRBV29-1 CSVTSGIGPETQYF
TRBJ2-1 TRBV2 CASSDPAGGLFF
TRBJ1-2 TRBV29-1 CSVERGLDYGYTF
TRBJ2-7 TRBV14 CASSQSGGYEQYF
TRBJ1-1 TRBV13 CASGGLGTEAFF
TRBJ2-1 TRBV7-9 CASSPRDASSYNEQFF
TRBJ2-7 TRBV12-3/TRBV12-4 CASSLVGGLIGQYF
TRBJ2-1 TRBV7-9 CASSLGSLGKYNEQFF
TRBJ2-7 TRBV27 CASSLGSNTYEQYF
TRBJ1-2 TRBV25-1 CASSERVRGSNYGYTF
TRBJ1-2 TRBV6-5 CASSYSVGDGYTF
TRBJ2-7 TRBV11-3 CASSFGQGAGEQYF
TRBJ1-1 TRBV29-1 CSVVSGSTEAFF
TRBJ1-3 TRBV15 CATTQDLYSGNTIYF
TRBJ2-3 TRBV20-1 CSARDASGGLTDTQYF
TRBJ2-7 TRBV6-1 CAMSRPGQPYEQYF
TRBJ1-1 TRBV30 CAWSLAGLEAFF
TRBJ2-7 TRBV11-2 CASSSTSGVYEQYF
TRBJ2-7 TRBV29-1 CSVDLAGGPFEQYF
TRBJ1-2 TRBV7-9 CASTSQTGTDYGYTF